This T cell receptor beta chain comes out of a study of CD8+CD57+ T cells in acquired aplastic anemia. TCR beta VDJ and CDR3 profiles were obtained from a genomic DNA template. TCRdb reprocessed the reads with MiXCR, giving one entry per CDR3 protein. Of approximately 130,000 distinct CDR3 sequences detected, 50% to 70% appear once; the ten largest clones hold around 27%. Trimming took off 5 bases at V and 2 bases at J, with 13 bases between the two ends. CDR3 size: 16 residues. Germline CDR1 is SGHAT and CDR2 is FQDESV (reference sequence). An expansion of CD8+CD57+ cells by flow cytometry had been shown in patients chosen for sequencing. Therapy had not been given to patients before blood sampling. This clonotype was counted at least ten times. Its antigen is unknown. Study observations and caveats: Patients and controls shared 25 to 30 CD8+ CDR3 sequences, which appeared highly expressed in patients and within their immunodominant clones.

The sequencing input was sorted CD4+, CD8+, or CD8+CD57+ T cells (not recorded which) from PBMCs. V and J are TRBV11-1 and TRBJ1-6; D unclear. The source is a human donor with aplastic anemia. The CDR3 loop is CASSPPTGPYNSPLHF. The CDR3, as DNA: TGTGCCAGCAGCCCACCTACGGGCCCCTATAATTCACCCCTCCACTTT.